The source of this T cell receptor beta chain is a study of identical twins. This clonotype was picked up a small number of times. Its specificity is unknown. Study outcomes and limitations: Potential partial confounding of zero-insertion analyses by invariant MAIT and iNKT cells was noted.

Unique molecular identifiers were present on cDNA, and template switching added a universal primer site. TCRdb re-analysed the 5' RACE reads in MiXCR, keeping a single row per CDR3 protein. The sample contains 200,000 to 300,000 distinct CDR3 sequences, around 6.6% of which appear only once. The CDR3 is 14 amino acids. The V gene's germline CDR1 is SEHNR and CDR2 FQNEAQ (reference sequence). The V end lost 1 base, the J end lost 5 bases, and 9 bases lay between the germline ends. These data were also reused for a study on yellow fever vaccine responses in identical twins. That source reports: After vaccination, twins' T cell response reportedly seemed partly convergent, partly personalized.

Sequenced input: memory (CD45RO+) T cells sorted from blood. The TCR sequence derives from a young woman in good health. The V and J genes are TRBV7-9 and TRBJ2-1; D gene unclear. The DNA of the CDR3 is TGTGCCAGCAGCTTAGAGTGGCCTAACAATGAGCAGTTCTTC. Translated: CASSLEWPNNEQFF.